The rows below give T cell receptor beta chains drawn from one sample of a study of blood T cell repertoires in COVID-19. Generated by immunoSEQ multiplex PCR, the TCRdb table keeps only in-frame clones and is missing some. Here the sample spans 200,000 or so clones, 65% to 85% being singletons. Sequenced sample: peripheral blood. Receptors were obtained from a woman in her 30s who had recovered from COVID-19. The CDR3 runs from the conserved cysteine through the conserved F or W. A D gene is named only where the DNA matches it firmly. Rows give clone size only sometimes, using once, few, many, or a class for an expanded clone.

d_call,clone_size,v_call,j_call,cdr3_nt,cdr3_aa
-,-,TRBV15,TRBJ2-7,TGTGCCACCAGCAGAGAGGGCTTGGAGCAGTACTTC,CATSREGLEQYF
TRBD2,few,TRBV28,TRBJ2-3,TGTGCCAGCAGTTTATATTTGGCAGCGGGGAACACAGATACGCAGTATTTT,CASSLYLAAGNTDTQYF
-,-,TRBV24-1,TRBJ2-4,TGTGCCACCAGTGATCGGTGGGAGGCCAAAAACATTCAGTACTTC,CATSDRWEAKNIQYF
-,-,TRBV4-2,TRBJ1-3,TGTGCCAGCAGCCAAGAGAACAGGCCCTCTGGAAACACCATATATTTT,CASSQENRPSGNTIYF
TRBD2,-,TRBV5-6,TRBJ2-1,TGTGCCAGCAGCTTTCTCTCTAGCGGGAGGACCAATGAGCAGTTCTTC,CASSFLSSGRTNEQFF
-,-,TRBV28,TRBJ2-4,TGTGCCAGCAGTAAGGGTTCTAGCGTAAACATTCAGTACTTC,CASSKGSSVNIQYF
-,-,TRBV4-1,TRBJ2-5,TGCGCCAGCAGCCAAGAGGGCAGGGCCGCCGGCCAGTACTTC,CASSQEGRAAGQYF
-,-,TRBV5-4,TRBJ2-1,TGTGCCAGCAGCTCACGACGGAGCTCCTACAATGAGCAGTTCTTC,CASSSRRSSYNEQFF
-,-,TRBV6-6,TRBJ2-5,TGTGCCAGCAGTTACAACGGCGGTCGGGGAGAAGAGACCCAGTACTTC,CASSYNGGRGEETQYF
-,-,TRBV5-4,TRBJ2-7,TGTGCCACCCGGGACTCCGCCTACGAGCAGTACTTC,CATRDSAYEQYF
-,-,TRBV5-5,TRBJ1-4,TGTGCCAGCAGCCGAATGGAGGACGCCGAAAAACTGTTTTTT,CASSRMEDAEKLFF
-,-,TRBV9,TRBJ1-1,TGTGCCAGCAGCGCCAGGGGAGTAGAGACTGAAGCTTTCTTT,CASSARGVETEAFF
-,many,TRBV28,TRBJ1-4,TGTGCCACCGAGACTCCAACTAATGAAAAACTGTTTTTT,CATETPTNEKLFF
TRBD1,-,TRBV5-8,TRBJ2-5,TGTGCCAGCAGCCCGTCCCGGACAGGGAGAGAAGAGACCCAGTACTTC,CASSPSRTGREETQYF
-,-,TRBV7-6,TRBJ2-2,TGTGCCAGCAGCTTAAAGCCCCCGGCAGGGAGGACCGGGGAGCTGTTTTTT,CASSLKPPAGRTGELFF
TRBD1,once,TRBV2,TRBJ2-5,TGTGCCAGCAGTGGACGTCAGGGGGCAGAGACCCAGTACTTC,CASSGRQGAETQYF
TRBD2,once,TRBV9,TRBJ2-2,TGTGCCAGCAGCGTAGAAAAACCAGCGGGAGATCCCGGGGAGCTGTTTTTT,CASSVEKPAGDPGELFF
TRBD1,-,TRBV7-2,TRBJ2-7,TGTGCCAGCAGCTTTCGGGACAGTCTCTACGAGCAGTACTTC,CASSFRDSLYEQYF
-,-,TRBV7-9,TRBJ1-2,TGTGCCAGCAGCTTATCGTCGGGCTACACCTTC,CASSLSSGYTF
-,-,TRBV9,TRBJ2-7,TGTGCCAGCAGCGTAGCTGCGGGGGCCCACGAGCAGTACTTC,CASSVAAGAHEQYF
-,once,TRBV27,TRBJ2-3,TGTGCCAGCAGTTTATTGGGGGGGCAGACCCTCACAGATACGCAGTATTTT,CASSLLGGQTLTDTQYF
-,once,TRBV27,TRBJ2-5,TGTGCCAGCAGTTTATGGCCAGGGGAGACCCAGTACTTC,CASSLWPGETQYF
TRBD2,-,TRBV6-4,TRBJ2-1,TGTGCCAGCAGTGACGGGACTAGCGGGAGTGAGCAGTTCTTC,CASSDGTSGSEQFF
-,few,TRBV27,TRBJ1-1,TGTGCCAGCAGTGCCCGACGGAGTGAAGCTTTCTTT,CASSARRSEAFF